The rows below give T cell receptor beta chains drawn from one sample of a study of CD8+CD57+ T cells in acquired aplastic anemia. MiXCR, run by TCRdb on the reads, gives a single entry per CDR3 protein. The profile shows approximately 130,000 distinct CDR3 sequences, 50% to 70% of them singletons. Sample: sorted CD4+, CD8+, or CD8+CD57+ T cells (not recorded which) from PBMCs. Receptor source: a human donor with aplastic anemia. The CDR3 runs from the conserved cysteine through the conserved F or W. D genes are given only for firm matches. Clone sizes are given selectively: once, few, many, or a class where the clone is expanded.

v_call	j_call	cdr3_length	d_call	clone_size	cdr3_aa	cdr3_nt
TRBV4-1	TRBJ1-2	16	.	many	CASSPPSPLGNYGYTF	TGCGCCAGCAGCCCCCCTTCACCCCTGGGGAACTATGGCTACACCTTC
TRBV29-1	TRBJ2-7	14	TRBD1	medium-sized	CSVDPGQGGLEQYF	TGCAGCGTCGACCCGGGACAGGGAGGCCTCGAGCAGTACTTC
TRBV25-1	TRBJ1-5	15	TRBD1	once	CASRGQGASNQPQHF	TGTGCCAGCAGAGGACAGGGGGCCTCCAATCAGCCCCAGCATTTT
TRBV10-3	TRBJ2-2	13	.	few	CAISETNTGELFF	TGTGCCATCAGTGAAACGAACACCGGGGAGCTGTTTTTT
TRBV9	TRBJ1-1	14	TRBD1	many	CASSVGQGGTEAFF	TGTGCCAGCAGCGTGGGACAGGGTGGCACTGAAGCTTTCTTT
TRBV14	TRBJ2-1	14	.	.	CASSQMTGRNEQFF	TGTGCCAGCAGCCAAATGACAGGGAGGAATGAGCAGTTCTTC
TRBV15	TRBJ1-2	16	.	.	CATSRDAAERNYGYTF	TGTGCCACCAGCAGAGACGCGGCGGAGCGTAACTATGGCTACACCTTC
TRBV24-1	TRBJ2-5	16	.	few	CATSDTPRGAQETQYF	TGTGCCACCAGTGACACCCCCAGAGGAGCGCAAGAGACCCAGTACTTC
TRBV6-4	TRBJ2-3	14	.	few	CASSGGGGTDTQYF	TGTGCCAGCAGTGGGGGGGGCGGCACAGATACGCAGTATTTT
TRBV7-7	TRBJ2-2	11	.	.	CASSKSGELFF	TGTGCTAGCAGCAAAAGTGGGGAGCTGTTTTTT
TRBV6-1	TRBJ1-6	15	.	many	CASSQKDSYNSPLHF	TGTGCCAGCAGCCAGAAGGACAGCTATAATTCACCCCTCCACTTT
TRBV7-9	TRBJ2-7	14	.	.	CASRSWGNTGEQYF	TGTGCCAGCAGGTCCTGGGGGAACACCGGGGAGCAGTACTTC
TRBV25-1	TRBJ1-1	15	.	few	CASSERGAVNTEAFF	TGTGCCAGCAGTGAACGGGGGGCGGTGAACACTGAAGCTTTCTTT
TRBV12-3/TRBV12-4	TRBJ1-5	17	TRBD1	.	CASSLARLGQGDQPQHF	TGTGCCAGCAGTTTAGCGCGATTGGGACAGGGGGATCAGCCCCAGCATTTT
TRBV7-9	TRBJ2-5	15	.	.	CASSLAPQGRGTQYF	TGTGCCAGCAGCTTAGCGCCACAGGGAAGGGGGACCCAGTACTTC
TRBV29-1	TRBJ2-3	17	TRBD1	.	CSPRGRAGGASVDTQYF	TGCAGTCCTCGGGGTCGGGCAGGGGGCGCGTCCGTAGATACGCAGTATTTT
TRBV7-9	TRBJ2-7	14	.	many	CASKGGASSYEQYF	TGTGCCAGCAAAGGGGGGGCGAGCTCCTACGAGCAGTACTTC
TRBV6-5	TRBJ2-1	12	.	.	CASSYSRNEQFF	TGTGCCAGCAGTTACTCGCGAAATGAGCAGTTCTTC
TRBV25-1	TRBJ2-7	14	.	.	CASSLRRGAGEQYF	TGTGCCAGCAGCCTTCGACGGGGGGCCGGAGAGCAGTACTTC
TRBV20-1	TRBJ2-7	13	TRBD1	once	CSARGQGDYEQYF	TGCAGTGCTAGGGGACAGGGCGATTACGAGCAGTACTTC
TRBV27	TRBJ2-7	14	TRBD1	.	CASSWDRGASEQYF	TGTGCCAGCAGCTGGGACAGGGGCGCGTCCGAGCAGTACTTC
TRBV20-1	TRBJ2-5	13	.	.	CSADRGAGETQYF	TGCAGTGCCGATCGGGGGGCTGGGGAGACCCAGTACTTC
TRBV29-1	TRBJ2-4	14	.	.	CSVEQGYAKNIQYF	TGCAGCGTTGAACAGGGTTACGCCAAAAACATTCAGTACTTC
TRBV7-9	TRBJ2-5	15	.	.	CASSQDVFGAETQYF	TGCGCCAGCAGCCAAGATGTATTCGGGGCAGAGACCCAGTACTTC
TRBV10-3	TRBJ1-6	17	.	many	CAISERSGDSYNSPLHF	TGTGCCATCAGTGAAAGATCCGGCGACTCCTATAATTCACCCCTCCACTTT
TRBV12-3/TRBV12-4	TRBJ2-7	12	.	.	CASSSGTYEQYF	TGTGCCAGCAGTTCAGGGACCTACGAGCAGTACTTC
TRBV10-3	TRBJ2-1	13	.	.	CAISEEFGNEQFF	TGTGCCATCAGTGAGGAGTTTGGTAATGAGCAGTTCTTC
TRBV19	TRBJ1-2	14	TRBD1	many	CASSQRTGRYGYTF	TGTGCCAGTAGTCAAAGGACAGGGCGCTATGGCTACACCTTC
TRBV10-2	TRBJ2-5	15	TRBD2	.	CASSVGLAGQETQYF	TGCGCCAGCAGTGTAGGGCTAGCGGGACAAGAGACCCAGTACTTC
TRBV13	TRBJ2-3	16	TRBD2	.	CASSLFREGWTDTQYF	TGTGCCAGCAGCTTATTCCGGGAGGGATGGACAGATACGCAGTATTTT
TRBV6-2/TRBV6-3	TRBJ2-3	17	TRBD2	many	CASSYSRVAGEGDTQYF	TGTGCCAGCAGTTACTCGCGGGTAGCGGGAGAGGGAGATACGCAGTATTTT
TRBV2	TRBJ2-5	13	.	few	CASSGTGVETQYF	TGTGCCAGCAGTGGGACCGGCGTAGAGACCCAGTACTTC
TRBV10-3	TRBJ2-5	13	.	once	CAISDGEGETQYF	TGTGCCATCAGTGATGGGGAAGGAGAGACCCAGTACTTC
TRBV5-6	TRBJ2-5	13	.	.	CASSLNVQETQYF	TGTGCCAGCAGCTTGAATGTTCAAGAGACCCAGTACTTC
TRBV7-8	TRBJ2-3	14	.	.	CASSSAGYTDTQYF	TGTGCCAGCAGCTCCGCTGGGTACACAGATACGCAGTATTTT
TRBV24-1	TRBJ1-2	14	TRBD1	few	CATSEPDREDGYTF	TGTGCCACCAGTGAACCTGACAGGGAGGATGGCTACACCTTC
TRBV14	TRBJ2-7	15	.	.	CASSQGAGRPYEQYF	TGTGCCAGCAGCCAAGGGGCAGGTAGACCCTACGAGCAGTACTTC
TRBV20-1	TRBJ2-2	13	.	.	CSASASGTGELFF	TGCAGTGCTAGCGCGAGCGGGACCGGGGAGCTGTTTTTT
TRBV5-4	TRBJ1-2	14	.	.	CASSRSDRNYGYTF	TGTGCCAGCAGCCGCTCAGACAGAAACTATGGCTACACCTTC
TRBV25-1	TRBJ1-2	12	.	many	CAIGGGNYGYTF	TGTGCCATCGGAGGAGGGAACTATGGCTACACCTTC
TRBV29-1	TRBJ1-1	13	TRBD1	.	CSANRDRGSEAFF	TGCAGCGCCAACCGGGACAGGGGCTCTGAAGCTTTCTTT